Sequencing of this T cell receptor (beta chain) was carried out in a study of CD4 T cells in relation to SARS-CoV-2 and coronaviruses (dated by TCRdb to the early 2020s). Describing the broader study: In the ViraFEST assay, PBMCs were cultured with antigen for less than eleven days, after which TCR beta CDR3s were sequenced to identify clonal expansions specific to the antigen. A different TCR-beta assay, based on Illumina, was used to sequence expansion assays from other donors in the study. An HIV-1 Nef peptide pool or a no-peptide culture served as the negative reference condition. Using patient-derived lymphoblastoid cell lines, the shared crossreactive spike epitopes were mapped to their HLA restriction. Samples from a few pre-COVID donors and the naive versus memory experiments were sequenced with the Adaptive Biotechnologies TCR-sequencing kit; other data were Illumina-based. The study assessed, at the TCR clonotype level, memory CD4+ T cell crossreactivity between SARS-CoV-2 and common cold coronavirus spike proteins.

A word on this clone: Its recognized antigen is unknown. No base quality information exists; no much larger clone differs at one position.

CD4+ T cells from unexposed donors were collected before the COVID-19 pandemic (2011-2018). The EasySep CD4+ T cell isolation kit was used to isolate CD4+ T cells once the cultures had run for ten to eleven days. As cell numbers permitted, CD4+ T cells from unexposed donors were tested for reactivity to SARS-CoV-2 S and N and to four common cold coronavirus spike pools. About 1.9 million PBMCs per well were cultured in IMDM with approximately 5% human AB serum and around 10 IU/ml IL-2. Half of the culture medium was replaced with fresh IL-2-containing medium on days 3 and 7. Each peptide culture condition was generally run in triplicate replicate wells. Leukapheresis product for the unexposed donors was bought commercially. Ficoll-Paque PLUS gradient centrifugation was used to isolate PBMCs from leukapheresis product or whole blood. The PBMCs went either fresh into the expansion assay or into cryopreservation at -140 degrees C. The QIAamp Micro DNA Kit was used to extract genomic DNA from the CD4+ T cells.

Results and caveats for the whole study, not just this receptor: Crossreactivity analysis was centred on spike protein, so crossreactivity against other viral proteins was not assessed. Because no donor provided both pre-pandemic and post-infection samples, tracing the source of pre-existing responses was limited. In about 71% of donors, memory CD4+ clonotypes turned up that crossrecognized SARS-CoV-2 and at least one common cold coronavirus spike. Small numbers of patients and of tested TCRs limited the study. Significantly weaker SARS-CoV-2-driven expansion was shown by crossreactive clones than by monoreactive clones, consistent with antigenic imprinting.

Library method: the immunoSEQ multiplex PCR assay. The original methods were these. During preprocessing, nonproductive sequences were removed, as were CDR3s that did not start with C, did not end with F or W, or were shorter than 7 amino acids. Antigen-specific clonotypes were called with the MANAFEST web app, based on expansion relative to reference and other culture wells. A clone counted as positive if significantly expanded in 2 of 3 replicate wells versus the reference culture at FDR below 0.05. For a clone to be considered positive, significant expansion relative to all other tandem wells and an odds ratio above 5 were also required. CDR3 homology was quantified as pairwise Levenshtein distance, calculated with the stringdist R package after three terminal residues were trimmed from each end. As stored in TCRdb, this immuneACCESS dataset retains in-frame rearrangements with V and J assigned. A fraction of the clones does not appear; measured against another copy, unresolved V genes explain less than half of the discrepancy, and the remainder lacks a known reason. That table is the source of V, J and clone size, and D and trimming were worked out from the DNA. In all, the sample holds approximately 20,000 clones, and just under 75% of those were seen once. The ten largest clonotypes hold over 10% of the sample.

From cysteine to phenylalanine, the CDR3 is 15 amino acids long. Of all the DNA, just the CDR3 is kept, 45 bases in frame from base 1. From the germline V gene (reference sequence), CDR1 is LNHNV and CDR2 is YYDKDF. Trimming costs V 4 bases and J 3 bases, and their ends lie 15 bases apart. The rearranged segments are TRBV15 and TRBJ1-1; the D gene is perhaps TRBD1, on 6 matching bases. This receptor was obtained from a human donor in good health. Sequenced material: CD4+ T cells from PBMCs, cultured in vitro. Read as DNA, the sequence is TGTGCCACCAGCACCTTCCGGACAGAACACACTGAAGCTTTCTTT. The translation is CATSTFRTEHTEAFF.